Only one count was recorded for the clone carrying this TCR beta chain. This CDR3 has 16 residues. These data originate in a study of PD-L1 blockade in urothelial cancer. Turning to the study itself: In the mid-2010s, patients got going on atezolizumab, taking 1,200 mg intravenously every 3 weeks. Prior chemotherapy ranged from 0 to 3 regimens per patient.

Spiking each PCR with synthetic TCR analog templates was performed. Sequencing was performed with immunoSEQ multiplex PCR; in TCRdb, only in-frame clones are kept and a portion is missing. The sample contains about 52,000 clones, about 80% of which appear only once. Locally advanced or metastatic urothelial carcinoma affected all patients. The clonotype originates from a man between 65 and 85 years old with urothelial cancer. The rearrangement joins TRBV21-1 to TRBJ2-7; no DNA check was done on the table's D call, TRBD1. TRBV21-1 is assigned pseudogene status. The sequencing here drew on PBMCs, taken around atezolizumab (anti-PD-L1) treatment. The CDR3 coding sequence is TGTGCCAGCAGCGCCCCAGGGGACAGGGAGTCCTACGAGCAGTACTTC. This encodes CASSAPGDRESYEQYF.